This T cell receptor beta chain originates from a study of regulatory T cells in long-lasting Graves disease. General study findings and limits: Among samples with persistent disease, TRBV28, TRBJ1-2 and TRBJ2-5 were favored.

This clonotype was detected many times. Its specificity is unknown. Combining iRepertoire HTBI primers with Arm-PCR of CDR3 regions, the authors built TCR beta libraries. TCRdb reanalysed the multiplex PCR reads using MiXCR and keeps one entry per CDR3 protein. The sample has approximately 560,000 distinct CDR3 sequences, roughly a sixth seen once. Specified time point: newly diagnosed GD, antithyroid drugs for less than 3 months. The TCR library used RNA extracted from PBMCs. Diagnosing Graves' disease relied on the American Thyroid Association guidelines. With V trimmed by 3 bases and J by 3 bases, 4 bases remained unmatched. CDR1 and CDR2 (germline): SGHVS, FQNEAQ. The CDR3 sequence is 14 residues long. These sequences were also reported in another study, on T cells in Graves' hyperthyroidism and ophthalmopathy.

The chain carries TRBV7-8 and TRBJ1-2; 7 bases are a match to TRBD1. The clonotype originates from a man aged 18 to 30 with Graves disease. Specimen: peripheral blood mononuclear cells (PBMCs), collected at new diagnosis, from a patient treated with antithyroid drugs. The CDR3 DNA sequence: TGTGCCAGCAGCTTTGGGGACAGCGACTATGGCTACACCTTC. Translation gives CASSFGDSDYGYTF.